This note documents a single T cell receptor (beta chain) sequence. These data originate in a study of blood T cell repertoires in COVID-19. Study at large: The origin of the acute and convalescent COVID-19 samples was the United States, Italy and Spain.

Germline CDR1 reads SSHAT; CDR2 reads FNYEAQ (reference sequence). V was clipped by 3 bases and J by 8 bases, with 10 bases between them. The CDR3 loop spans 13 amino acids. In the authors' methods: Researchers report that nucleated cell counts were estimated from reference gene primer amplification. This table comes from immunoSEQ multiplex PCR, and its TCRdb copy is limited to in-frame clones, with some not included. The DNA gave D and trimming, while V, J and clone size come from that table. The sample yields 66,000 or so clones, about 82% seen once. The sequence came from a man aged 45-60 years with active COVID-19. Sequencing input: peripheral blood. The V and J genes are TRBV7-7 and TRBJ1-4; no clear D. CDR3 loop: CASSFGVGEKLFF. CDR3 sequence (DNA): TGTGCCAGCAGCTTCGGGGTTGGGGAAAAACTGTTTTTT.